The next 20 T cell receptor beta chains were all read from a single sample in a study of T cell responses to AZD1222 COVID-19 vaccine. The table came from immunoSEQ multiplex PCR; TCRdb's copy has only in-frame clones and leaves some out. The table includes about 120,000 clones, more than 80% detected once. The sample here was peripheral blood, taken on day 0 of AZD1222 vaccination. All receptors come from an adult in good health.

This rearrangement joins TRBV4-3 to TRBJ1-2; D remains unclear. CDR1 LGHNA and CDR2 YSLEER come from the germline V gene. V was clipped by 4 bases and J by 7 bases, with 19 bases between them. CDR3 length equals 15 residues. The CDR3, as DNA: TGCGCCAGCAGCCCAGAGGGTGGCAGCCCTGGTGGCTACACCTTC. Encoded protein: CASSPEGGSPGGYTF.

The chain employs TRBV7-8 and TRBJ2-7; D is possibly TRBD2 (6 bases). This CDR3 comprises 15 residues. Trimming took 3 bases from V and 1 from J, leaving 13 bases between them. Germline loops: CDR1 SGHVS, CDR2 FQNEAQ. The CDR3 protein is CASSFLRGLSYEQYF. The CDR3 coding sequence is TGTGCCAGCAGCTTTCTCCGGGGACTTTCCTACGAGCAGTACTTC.

This chain joins TRBV6-6 and TRBJ2-1, with D perhaps TRBD2 (6 bases). Trimming took off 7 bases at V and 0 bases at J, with 10 bases between the two ends. There are 14 residues in the CDR3. Germline CDR1 MNHNY, CDR2 SVGAGI (reference sequence). Here the CDR3 DNA reads TGTGCCAGCACAATCGGGAGCTCCTACAATGAGCAGTTCTTC. Its translation: CASTIGSSYNEQFF.

The rearrangement joins TRBV4-3 to TRBJ2-2, with D possibly being TRBD2 (6 bases). The germline V gene encodes CDR1 LGHNA and CDR2 YSLEER. The CDR3 length is 16 residues. V lost 2 bases and J 6 bases, leaving 16 bases between the germline ends. The CDR3 region has the DNA TGCGCCAGCAGCCAATTCCGGGGGTTAGGGGCCGGGGAGCTGTTTTTT. Protein product: CASSQFRGLGAGELFF.

V and J are TRBV5-1 and TRBJ1-3; D unresolved. CDR1 and CDR2 from the germline V gene are SGHRS and YFSETQ. Trimming took 2 bases from V and 0 from J, leaving 12 bases between them. The CDR3 spans 16 residues. Here the CDR3 DNA reads TGCGCCAGCAGCTTCGCCCCACACCTCTCTGGAAACACCATATATTTT. This translates into CASSFAPHLSGNTIYF.

This CDR3 reads CASRPNPGLAGASSYNEQFF. CDR3 nucleotide sequence: TGCGCCAGCAGGCCAAATCCGGGACTAGCGGGGGCGTCCTCCTACAATGAGCAGTTCTTC. V and J are TRBV5-1 and TRBJ2-1, with 14 bases fitting TRBD2. The V and J ends lost 5 bases and 0 bases, in that order; junction bases with no gene match: 13. CDR3 size: 20 residues. Germline CDR1 and CDR2: SGHRS and YFSETQ.

The chain combines TRBV19 with TRBJ2-1; weak D call: TRBD1 (5 bases). The CDR3 totals 17 residues. V was clipped by 6 bases and J by 0 bases, with 18 bases between them. Germline lookup yields CDR1 LNHDA and CDR2 SQIVND (reference sequence). The DNA of the CDR3 is TGTGCCAGTAGAGGCACAGGACGGATGAGCTCCTACAATGAGCAGTTCTTC. This sequence encodes CASRGTGRMSSYNEQFF.

The V call is TRBV4-3, the J call TRBJ2-1; tentatively, D is TRBD2 (5 bases). The germline gives CDR1 LGHNA, CDR2 YSLEER. The CDR3 is 16 amino acids. The V gene lost 3 bases and the J gene lost 0 bases, with 12 bases spanning the gap. This chain's CDR3 is CASSQLSTSSYNEQFF. CDR3 nucleotide sequence: TGCGCCAGCAGCCAGTTATCAACTAGCTCCTACAATGAGCAGTTCTTC.

V usage is TRBV5-5 and J usage is TRBJ2-7; D possibly corresponds to TRBD2 (5 bases). V was pared by 5 bases and J by 12 bases, with 21 bases between. CDR3 size: 13 residues. Germline-derived CDR1 and CDR2 are SGHKS and YYEKEE (reference sequence). Written as DNA, the CDR3 is TGTGCCAGCAGGTCGCAATCCGGGGAAAAGCCGTACTTC. The encoded protein is CASRSQSGEKPYF.

The rearrangement joins TRBV29-1 to TRBJ2-3, with no clear D. Trimming removed 6 bases at V and 5 bases at J, with 18 bases between. The CDR3 spans 14 residues. The germline CDR1 and CDR2 sequences are SQVTM and ANQGSEA. The CDR3 loop reads CSVRARLTGDTQYF. The CDR3 DNA reads TGCAGCGTACGGGCCCGTCTGACGGGAGATACGCAGTATTTT.

This chain links TRBV28 with TRBJ1-2, with TRBD1 matching over 7 bases. Germline loops: CDR1 MDHEN, CDR2 SYDVKM. The V and J ends lost 1 base and 0 bases, in that order; junction bases with no gene match: 14. The length of the CDR3 is 19 residues. The CDR3 loop is CASSLSGNRGGGSNYGYTF. CDR3 coding DNA: TGTGCCAGCAGTTTATCGGGGAACAGGGGCGGGGGCTCTAACTATGGCTACACCTTC.

The CDR3 DNA follows: TGTGCAAGTACCGCAGGGAGACCCTTTAACACTGAAGCTTTCTTT. Translation gives CASTAGRPFNTEAFF. The chain has TRBV7-9 and TRBJ1-1, with D possibly being TRBD1 (5 bases). The CDR3 is made up of 15 amino acids. The germline V gene has CDR1 SEHNR and CDR2 FQNEAQ (reference sequence).

This sequence joins TRBV3-1 (or the pseudogene TRBV3-2) and TRBJ2-6; D not certain. CDR1 is LGHDT, CDR2 YNNKEL, per germline (reference sequence). There are 14 residues in the CDR3. Trimming pared 8 bases from V and 0 bases from J, leaving 8 bases between. CDR3 region: CASRQTSGANVLTF. CDR3 DNA: TGTGCCAGCCGGCAAACCTCTGGGGCCAACGTCCTGACTTTC.

The rearrangement links TRBV4-3 to TRBJ2-3; 9 positions agree with TRBD2. V shed 0 bases and J 8 bases; nucleotides not matched to a gene: 12. The CDR3 sequence is 17 residues long. Germline V gives CDR1 LGHNA, CDR2 YSLEER. The CDR3 is CASSQDLGGGRASTQYF. CDR3 in DNA: TGCGCCAGCAGCCAAGACCTCGGGGGCGGGAGGGCCAGTACGCAGTATTTT.

The rearrangement links TRBV7-2 to TRBJ1-1; D not resolved. The CDR3 is 17 amino acids. Per the germline V gene, CDR1 is SGHTA and CDR2 is FQGNSA. The V end was cut by 1 base, the J end by 2 bases, with 17 bases between. The CDR3 sequence is CASSLGQVRVVNTEAFF. CDR3 in DNA: TGTGCCAGCAGCTTAGGGCAGGTAAGGGTAGTTAACACTGAAGCTTTCTTT. The full variable domain, with the rest looked up from reference TRBV7-2 and TRBJ1-1, is GAGVSQSPSNKVTEKGKDVELRCDPISGHTALYWYRQSLGQGLEFLIYFQGNSAPDKSGLPSDRFSAERTGGSVSTLTIQRTQQEDSAVYLCASSLGQVRVVNTEAFFGQGTRLTVV.

V usage is TRBV4-2 and J usage is TRBJ1-3; a possible D gene is TRBD1 (5 bases). The ends were cut back, 0 bases at V and 0 bases at J, with 15 bases in the middle. The germline gives CDR1 LGHNA, CDR2 YNFKEQ. The CDR3 sequence is 18 residues long. The chain's CDR3 is CASSQENAHRSSGNTIYF. CDR3 coding DNA: TGTGCCAGCAGCCAAGAAAACGCGCACAGGAGCTCTGGAAACACCATATATTTT.

The chain links TRBV7-9 to TRBJ1-4; maybe TRBD1 (6 bases). The CDR3 is made up of 12 amino acids. The ends were cut back, 4 bases at V and 8 bases at J, with 8 bases in the middle. The V gene's germline CDR1 is SEHNR and CDR2 FQNEAQ (reference sequence). The CDR3 sequence: CASSSQGEKLFF. The CDR3 bases are TGTGCCAGCAGCTCACAGGGAGAAAAACTGTTTTTT.

The V gene is TRBV4-2, the J gene TRBJ1-5; D ambiguous. Deletions cut 3 bases from V and 2 bases from J, with 11 bases between. The CDR3 is 15 amino acids. Looked up from germline, CDR1 is LGHNA and CDR2 is YNFKEQ. Here the CDR3 DNA reads TGTGCCAGCAGCCAGTCCTCACGGGGCAATCAGCCCCAGCATTTT. Translating it yields CASSQSSRGNQPQHF.

V and J are TRBV7-9 and TRBJ1-2; the D gene is possibly TRBD1 (5 bases). The CDR3 extends over 16 amino acids. With 2 bases removed from V and 7 bases from J, the gap between germline ends came to 20 bases. The germline gives CDR1 SEHNR, CDR2 FQNEAQ (reference sequence). The CDR3: CASSLTLDMARGGYTF. In nucleotides, the CDR3 is TGTGCCAGCAGCTTAACGCTCGACATGGCGAGGGGTGGCTACACCTTC.

This chain's CDR3 is CASSPLPGSNQPQHF. As DNA, the CDR3 is TGCGCCAGCAGCCCCCTGCCGGGGAGCAATCAGCCCCAGCATTTT. The chain employs TRBV5-1 and TRBJ1-5; D gene unclear. The CDR3 contains 15 residues. Trimming left V 4 bases short and J 1 base short, with 12 bases between. CDR1 is SGHRS and CDR2 is YFSETQ in the germline V gene.